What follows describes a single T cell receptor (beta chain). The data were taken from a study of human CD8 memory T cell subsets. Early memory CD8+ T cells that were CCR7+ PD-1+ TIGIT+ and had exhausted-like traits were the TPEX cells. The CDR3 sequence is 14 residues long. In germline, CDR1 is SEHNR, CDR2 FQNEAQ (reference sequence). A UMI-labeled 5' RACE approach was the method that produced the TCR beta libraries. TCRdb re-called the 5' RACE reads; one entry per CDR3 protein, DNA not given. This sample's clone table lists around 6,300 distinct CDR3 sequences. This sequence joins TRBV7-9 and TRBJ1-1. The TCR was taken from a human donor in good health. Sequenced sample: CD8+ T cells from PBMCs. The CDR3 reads CASSFVDSNTEAFF.